Listed here are 30 T cell receptor beta chains from one sample, sequenced in a study of response to subunit inactivated influenza vaccine (dated by TCRdb to the late 2010s). Libraries came from RT-PCR. The instrument was an Illumina HiSeq 2500. TCRdb reran the public reads through fastp at Q25 and MiXCR, keeping productive beta chains. Each CDR3 protein gets just one entry, which takes the most common genes and DNA from the rows behind it. In this sample the table shows roughly 650,000 distinct CDR3 sequences, 13% to 15% of which occur a single time. Clones ranked in the top ten supply around 7.6% of the sample. Material: PBMCs from blood, obtained 14 to 15 days before vaccination. Source of these receptors: a man in his fifties who received an inactivated influenza vaccine. Donor details come from another sample of the same person, matched by shared clones.

This chain joins TRBV7-9 and TRBJ1-2; no reliable D call. The germline V gene has CDR1 SEHNR and CDR2 FQNEAQ (reference sequence). Trimming left V 5 bases short and J 0 bases short, with 4 bases between. The CDR3 contains 12 residues. The CDR3 spells CASSPTNYGYTF. CDR3 nucleotides: TGTGCCAGCAGCCCGACTAACTATGGCTACACCTTC.

The table lists this clonotype with a few counts. The chain carries TRBV12-3 or TRBV12-4 and TRBJ1-3; 7 positions agree with TRBD1. This CDR3 is 15 amino acids long. After removal of 6 bases from V and 4 bases from J, the junction contained 9 bases not matched to a gene. The CDR3, as DNA: TGTGCCAGCAGCCTTTCACAGGGGTTCGGAAACACCATATATTTT. Its translation is CASSLSQGFGNTIYF.

The CDR3 here is CSARVDLPSYEQYF. The CDR3 coding sequence is TGCAGTGCTAGAGTCGACCTTCCCTCCTACGAGCAGTACTTC. This sequence joins TRBV20-1 and TRBJ2-7, with D hard to call. The CDR3 sequence is 14 residues long. Deletions cut 1 base from V and 0 bases from J, with 10 bases between. CDR1 and CDR2 from the germline V gene are DFQATT and SNEGSKA (reference sequence).

This clonotype was seen only a few times. The chain has TRBV29-1 and TRBJ2-1; D ambiguous. Trimming took off 4 bases at V and 5 bases at J, with 6 bases between the two ends. The CDR3 runs to 11 residues. Germline CDR1 and CDR2: SQVTM and ANQGSEA. The CDR3 reads CSVAPHNEQFF. Here the CDR3 DNA reads TGCAGCGTTGCGCCGCACAATGAGCAGTTCTTC.

This clonotype was seen only a few times. The chain combines TRBV9 with TRBJ2-7, with D maybe TRBD2 (5 bases). This CDR3 comprises 15 residues. Germline CDR1 reads SGDLS; CDR2 reads YYNGEE. Trimming took off 0 bases at V and 2 bases at J, with 12 bases between the two ends. The CDR3 sequence is CASSVAAGSAYEQYF. The CDR3 DNA reads as TGTGCCAGCAGCGTAGCTGCGGGTTCGGCCTACGAGCAGTACTTC. Complete variable domain (other parts from reference TRBV9 and TRBJ2-7): DSGVTQTPKHLITATGQRVTLRCSPRSGDLSVYWYQQSLDQGLQFLIQYYNGEERAKGNILERFSAQQFPDLHSELNLSSLELGDSALYFCASSVAAGSAYEQYFGPGTRLTVT.

Ten or more counts support this clonotype. The genes are TRBV29-1 and TRBJ2-7, with a tentative D call TRBD1 (6 bases). Trimming stripped 6 bases from V and 2 bases from J, with 11 bases between. There are 12 residues in the CDR3. Germline CDR1 is SQVTM and CDR2 is ANQGSEA. The CDR3 region is CSVTGTTYEQYF. As DNA, the CDR3 is TGCAGCGTGACCGGGACAACCTACGAGCAGTACTTC.

This chain links TRBV6-6 with TRBJ2-7, with a possible D match to TRBD1 (5 bases). CDR1 MNHNY and CDR2 SVGAGI come from the germline V gene (reference sequence). Trimming cost V 6 bases and J 2 bases, with 11 bases left between them. There are 13 residues in the CDR3. The CDR3 bases are TGTGCCAGCAGAACCGACAGAACCTACGAGCAGTACTTC. Amino acid sequence: CASRTDRTYEQYF.

A few counts support this clonotype. In DNA, the CDR3 is TGTGCCAGCAGCCCTTTGGGACTAGCGGGAGATGGGGAGCAGTTCTTC. Its protein product is CASSPLGLAGDGEQFF. The V call is TRBV14, the J call TRBJ2-1; 14 nucleotides agree with TRBD2. J lost 10 bases, V lost 4 bases, and 9 bases had no gene match. In germline, CDR1 is SGHDN, CDR2 FVKESK. The CDR3 is 16 amino acids.

This clonotype was detected only a few times. The chain links TRBV20-1 to TRBJ2-3; the D is unclear. V lost 6 bases and J 5 bases, leaving 9 bases between the germline ends. This CDR3 is built from 11 residues. Per germline, CDR1 DFQATT and CDR2 SNEGSKA (reference sequence). In DNA, the CDR3 is TGCAGTGCCAGGTGGGGAGATACGCAGTATTTT. Translation gives CSARWGDTQYF.

The genes are TRBV6-1 and TRBJ2-1; 8 bases fit TRBD2. This CDR3 is 14 amino acids long. Germline V CDR1 and CDR2: MNHNS, SASEGT. After removal of 7 bases from V and 9 bases from J, the junction contained 11 bases not matched to a gene. CDR3 protein: CASIRGGGDSEQFF. In DNA form, the CDR3 reads TGTGCCAGCATCCGGGGGGGCGGCGATAGTGAGCAGTTCTTC.

The gene calls are TRBV4-2 and TRBJ2-2; D might be TRBD1 (5 bases). Trimming shortened V by 0 bases and J by 5 bases, and 10 bases separated the two germline ends. Germline loops: CDR1 LGHNA, CDR2 YNFKEQ. This CDR3 has 15 amino acids. DNA of the CDR3: TGTGCCAGCAGCCAAGATAGGGGCGTGACCGGGGAGCTGTTTTTT. As protein: CASSQDRGVTGELFF.

The chain couples TRBV4-2 to TRBJ1-5; D call uncertain. Germline-derived CDR1 and CDR2 are LGHNA and YNFKEQ. This CDR3 spans 17 amino acids. Trimming cost V 1 base and J 4 bases, with 17 bases left between them. For the CDR3, the DNA is TGTGCCAGCAGCCAAGCCCAACAAGGGTTTCCAAATCAGCCCCAGCATTTT. Amino acid sequence: CASSQAQQGFPNQPQHF.

This clonotype showed up many times. The genes are TRBV7-9 and TRBJ2-7; unclear D gene. The CDR3 has 11 residues. Trimming removed 7 bases from V and 3 bases from J, with 7 bases in between. Germline CDR1 reads SEHNR; CDR2 reads FQNEAQ (reference sequence). The CDR3 is CASTRIYEQYF. The CDR3 coding sequence is TGTGCCAGCACCCGCATCTACGAGCAGTACTTC.

The rearrangement joins TRBV20-1 to TRBJ2-5, with unresolved D. V was pared by 4 bases and J by 2 bases, with 5 bases between. This CDR3 region has 11 residues. Per the germline V gene, CDR1 is DFQATT and CDR2 is SNEGSKA (reference sequence). CDR3 in amino acids: CSATIQETQYF. The CDR3 DNA sequence: TGCAGTGCTACGATACAAGAGACCCAGTACTTC.

V is TRBV4-1 and J is TRBJ1-3; D unclear. The ends were cut back, 0 bases at V and 4 bases at J, with 7 bases in the middle. The V gene's germline CDR1 is MGHRA and CDR2 YSYEKL. The CDR3 spans 14 residues. The CDR3 nucleotides read TGCGCCAGCAGCCAAGAAGGCCTCGGAAACACCATATATTTT. It encodes CASSQEGLGNTIYF.

This clonotype was seen a single time. This chain connects TRBV12-3 or TRBV12-4 to TRBJ2-7, with 9 bases matching TRBD2. This CDR3 comprises 17 residues. V trimming: 0 bases; J trimming: 2 bases; junction bases outside the gene matches: 8. The CDR3 is CASSLAHAGGMAYEQYF. The CDR3 DNA reads TGTGCCAGCAGTTTAGCGCACGCGGGGGGGATGGCCTACGAGCAGTACTTC.

This clonotype was counted at least ten times. The chain uses TRBV7-2 and TRBJ2-1; TRBD2 might be the D (7 bases). The CDR3 consists of 15 residues. Trimming cost V 5 bases and J 8 bases, with 19 bases left between them. Looked up from germline, CDR1 is SGHTA and CDR2 is FQGNSA. This chain's CDR3 is CASSEVGGLYYEQFF. CDR3 nucleotide sequence: TGTGCCAGCAGCGAGGTCGGGGGGCTTTACTATGAGCAGTTCTTC. Supplemented by reference TRBV7-2 and TRBJ2-1, the full variable domain reads GAGVSQSPSNKVTEKGKDVELRCDPISGHTALYWYRQSLGQGLEFLIYFQGNSAPDKSGLPSDRFSAERTGGSVSTLTIQRTQQEDSAVYLCASSEVGGLYYEQFFGPGTRLTVL.

CDR3 coding DNA: TGTGCCAGCAGTCAAGACAGGGGAAGTGAAAAACTGTTTTTT. As protein: CASSQDRGSEKLFF. This chain links TRBV2 with TRBJ1-4; 8 nucleotides match TRBD1. The CDR3 has 14 residues. Germline lookup yields CDR1 SNHLY and CDR2 FYNNEI. Trimming removed 5 bases from V and 7 bases from J; junction bases left unmatched: 6.

This clonotype was counted ten times or more. V gene TRBV12-3 or TRBV12-4 combines with J gene TRBJ1-1; no clear D gene. V lost 5 bases to trimming and J lost 0 bases, with 13 bases between them. The CDR3 is 15 residues long. DNA for the CDR3: TGTGCCAGCAGTCCCATGGCCCTCATGAACACTGAAGCTTTCTTT. Its translation is CASSPMALMNTEAFF.

This clonotype was picked up a small number of times. This chain links TRBV5-1 with TRBJ2-1; no reliable D call. V gave up 1 base and J gave up 0 bases, with 11 bases separating them. CDR1 and CDR2 (germline): SGHRS, YFSETQ. The CDR3 has 16 residues. The CDR3 coding sequence is TGCGCCAGCAGCTTGAGGCCTCCGCCCTCCTACAATGAGCAGTTCTTC. This translates into CASSLRPPPSYNEQFF.

J is TRBJ2-3 and V is TRBV27; D assignment may be TRBD1 or TRBD2 (6 bases each). The CDR3 extends over 16 amino acids. The V and J ends lost 0 bases and 2 bases respectively, with 12 bases between them. Per the germline V gene, CDR1 is MNHEY and CDR2 is SMNVEV (reference sequence). This chain's CDR3 is CASSLSTGANTDTQYF. The CDR3 DNA is TGTGCCAGCAGTTTATCCACGGGGGCAAACACAGATACGCAGTATTTT.

This clonotype has only a few counts. The J gene is TRBJ2-7, the V gene TRBV7-2; 8 bases line up with TRBD1. V lost 3 bases to trimming and J lost 5 bases; unmatched junction nucleotides: 9. Germline values: CDR1 SGHTA, CDR2 FQGNSA. CDR3 size: 15 residues. In DNA form, the CDR3 reads TGTGCCAGCAGCTTCCCGGACAGGGAATTCCACGAGCAGTACTTC. Translated, it gives CASSFPDREFHEQYF.

The V gene is TRBV20-1, the J gene TRBJ2-5; 12 bases match TRBD1. Looked up from germline, CDR1 is DFQATT and CDR2 is SNEGSKA (reference sequence). The CDR3 is 19 amino acids. After removal of 0 bases from V and 7 bases from J, the junction contained 18 bases not matched to a gene. The CDR3 sequence is CSARETPGQGAWRSGTQYF. The CDR3 DNA follows: TGCAGTGCTAGAGAGACCCCGGGACAGGGGGCTTGGCGAAGCGGGACCCAGTACTTC.

This clonotype was picked up many times. The rearrangement links TRBV6-6 to TRBJ2-1; D gene ambiguous. The CDR3 totals 10 residues. Germline assignment: CDR1 MNHNY and CDR2 SVGAGI (reference sequence). V dropped 2 bases and J dropped 9 bases, with 2 bases sitting between them. The CDR3 loop is CASSYGEQFF. The DNA for the CDR3 is TGTGCCAGCAGTTACGGTGAGCAGTTCTTC.

A few counts support this clonotype. The rearrangement joins TRBV7-9 to TRBJ2-7; TRBD1 matches 7 bases. Looked up from germline, CDR1 is SEHNR and CDR2 is FQNEAQ (reference sequence). With 5 bases clipped from V and 3 bases from J, the junction kept 7 bases outside the gene matches. This CDR3 comprises 14 residues. The CDR3 DNA is TGTGCCAGCAGCCTAACCGGGACAGTCTACGAGCAGTACTTC. This encodes CASSLTGTVYEQYF.

This clonotype was observed many times. This chain joins TRBV7-8 and TRBJ2-6; D uncertain. The germline V and J ends were trimmed by 1 base and 0 bases, with 7 bases remaining between them. The V gene's germline CDR1 is SGHVS and CDR2 FQNEAQ. The CDR3 has 16 residues. CDR3 loop: CASSLEPSSGANVLTF. CDR3 coding DNA: TGTGCCAGCAGCTTAGAACCAAGCTCTGGGGCCAACGTCCTGACTTTC.

The chain has TRBV12-3 or TRBV12-4 and TRBJ2-5, with D hard to call. Trimming took 3 bases from V and 4 from J, leaving 12 bases between them. CDR3 size: 14 residues. CDR3 coding DNA: TGTGCCAGCAGTTTTCACTCAGGCCCAGAGACCCAGTACTTC. This gives the protein CASSFHSGPETQYF.

This clonotype was seen a handful of times. V usage is TRBV20-1 and J usage is TRBJ2-7, with TRBD2 matching over 10 bases. The trim removed 0 bases at V and 3 bases at J, leaving 2 bases unmatched. Looked up from germline, CDR1 is DFQATT and CDR2 is SNEGSKA (reference sequence). The length of the CDR3 is 14 residues. The CDR3 loop is CSARDSSGGYEQYF. As DNA, the CDR3 is TGCAGTGCTAGAGATTCTAGCGGGGGCTACGAGCAGTACTTC.

The V and J genes are TRBV2 and TRBJ2-7; D possibly corresponds to TRBD2 (6 bases). Germline V gene lookup returns CDR1 SNHLY and CDR2 FYNNEI. The CDR3 has 15 amino acids. V was clipped by 0 bases and J by 1 base, with 10 bases between them. CDR3 amino acids: CASSEAGGRSYEQYF. The CDR3 coding sequence is TGTGCCAGCAGTGAAGCGGGAGGAAGGTCCTACGAGCAGTACTTC.

This clonotype showed up just a few times. The chain combines TRBV11-2 with TRBJ2-7, with D perhaps given as TRBD1 or TRBD2 (5 bases each). Germline values: CDR1 SGHAT, CDR2 FQNNGV. V gave up 1 base and J gave up 2 bases, with 15 bases separating them. CDR3 size: 16 residues. The DNA of the CDR3 is TGTGCCAGCAGCTTAGTCCTTTTTCGGGACCCCTACGAGCAGTACTTC. This encodes CASSLVLFRDPYEQYF.